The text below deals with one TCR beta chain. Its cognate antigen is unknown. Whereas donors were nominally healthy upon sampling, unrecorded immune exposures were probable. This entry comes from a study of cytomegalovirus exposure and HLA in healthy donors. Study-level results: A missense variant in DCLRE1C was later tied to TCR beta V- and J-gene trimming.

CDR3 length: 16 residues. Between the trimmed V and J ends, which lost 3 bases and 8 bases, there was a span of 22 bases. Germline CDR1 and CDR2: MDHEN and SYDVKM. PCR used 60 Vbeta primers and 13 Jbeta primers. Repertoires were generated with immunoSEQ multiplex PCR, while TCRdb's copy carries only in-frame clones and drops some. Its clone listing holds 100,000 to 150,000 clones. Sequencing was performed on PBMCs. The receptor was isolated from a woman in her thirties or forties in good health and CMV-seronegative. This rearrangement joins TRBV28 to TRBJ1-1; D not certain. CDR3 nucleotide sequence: TGTGCCAGCAGTTTCCGTCAGGATACACTCATGACGGAAGCTTTCTTT. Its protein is CASSFRQDTLMTEAFF.